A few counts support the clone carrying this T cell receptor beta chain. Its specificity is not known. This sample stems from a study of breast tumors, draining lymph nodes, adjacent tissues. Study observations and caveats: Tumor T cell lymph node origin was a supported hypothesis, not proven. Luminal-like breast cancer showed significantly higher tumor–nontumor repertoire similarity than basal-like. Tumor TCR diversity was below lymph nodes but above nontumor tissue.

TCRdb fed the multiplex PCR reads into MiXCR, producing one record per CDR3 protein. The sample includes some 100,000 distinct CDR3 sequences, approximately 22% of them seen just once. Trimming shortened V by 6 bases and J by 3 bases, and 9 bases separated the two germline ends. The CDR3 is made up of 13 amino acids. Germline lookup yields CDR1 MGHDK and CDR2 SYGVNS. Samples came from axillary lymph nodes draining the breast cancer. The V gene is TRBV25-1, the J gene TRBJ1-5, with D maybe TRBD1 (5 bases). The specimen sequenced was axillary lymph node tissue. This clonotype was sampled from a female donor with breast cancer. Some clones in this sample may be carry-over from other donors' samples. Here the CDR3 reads CASRGQDNQPQHF. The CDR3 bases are TGTGCCAGCAGGGGGCAGGACAATCAGCCCCAGCATTTT.